The T cell receptor beta chain under discussion was sequenced for a study of cytomegalovirus exposure and HLA in healthy donors. This CDR3 contains 15 residues. The V end lost 4 bases, the J end lost 2 bases, and 12 bases lay between the germline ends. From germline, CDR1 is SGHTA and CDR2 FQGTGA. The PCR employed 60 Vbeta primers together with 13 Jbeta primers. Clones were sequenced by immunoSEQ multiplex PCR, and TCRdb holds only the in-frame ones, with some missing. The sample totals about 170,000 clones. The origin of this receptor is a woman aged 18-35 years in good health and CMV-seropositive. The sequencing input was PBMCs. The chain couples TRBV7-3 to TRBJ2-1; D possibly corresponds to TRBD2 (6 bases). The CDR3 here is CASSYSGGPYNEQFF. CDR3 bases: TGTGCCAGCAGCTACAGCGGAGGGCCCTACAATGAGCAGTTCTTC.